This entry features one T cell receptor beta chain sequence. The data are from a study of blood T cell repertoires in COVID-19. Study background: PBMCs, B-cell-depleted T cells, or T cells were the source of the cDNA or gDNA that made up the material.

The V and J ends lost 1 base and 0 bases, in that order; junction bases with no gene match: 2. Germline V CDR1 and CDR2: LNHDA, SQIVND (reference sequence). CDR3 length: 16 residues. The Seattle site enrolled patients during active infection and followed them longitudinally. Original processing notes: Amplification from reference gene primers served as the basis for estimated nucleated cell counts. Libraries were prepared by immunoSEQ multiplex PCR; TCRdb keeps only in-frame clonotypes and omits some of them. The V and J calls and clone size were taken over from that table, and D and trimming were inferred from the DNA. The sample includes 40,000 to 60,000 clones, approximately 95% seen only once; the top ten take roughly 1%.

The chain employs TRBV19 and TRBJ1-5, with 8 bases fitting TRBD1. The source material was peripheral blood. The sequence was collected from a man between 60 and 70 years old with COVID-19, enrolled during active disease. CDR3 in DNA: TGTGCCAGTAGTATAGGACAGGGGTATAGCAATCAGCCCCAGCATTTT. Translated: CASSIGQGYSNQPQHF.